This TCR beta chain was sequenced in a study of CD8+CD57+ T cells in acquired aplastic anemia. On the study more broadly: 3 to 4 ug was the average amount of DNA from sorted CD4+ and CD8+ cells.

The CDR3 has 15 residues. The V gene's germline CDR1 is DFQATT and CDR2 SNEGSKA (reference sequence). V lost 4 bases to trimming and J lost 9 bases, with 22 bases between them. Sequencing was done on patients that had shown CD8+CD57+ cell expansion by flow cytometry. When blood sampling took place, the patients had received no therapy. TCR beta VDJ and CDR3 profiling used genomic DNA as template. TCRdb used MiXCR to reprocess the reads, holding one entry per CDR3 protein. The repertoire holds 200,000 to 250,000 distinct CDR3 sequences, roughly two thirds seen once, with roughly 50% in the top ten. Turning to this clonotype: Its antigen is currently unknown.

Study results and caveats: Patients and controls turned out to have 25 to 35 CD8+ CDR3 sequences in common. CD8+ Simpson's diversity did not differ significantly between patients and controls.

This clonotype originated in a human donor with aplastic anemia. Sequenced: sorted CD4+, CD8+, or CD8+CD57+ T cells (not recorded which) from PBMCs. The gene calls are TRBV20-1 and TRBJ1-5; TRBD1 is a possible D gene (5 bases). DNA for the CDR3: TGCAGTGCTAAGGGAAGCGCGGGGGAATCACCGCCCCAGCATTTT. It codes for CSAKGSAGESPPQHF.